This paragraph reports one TCR beta chain. What antigen it recognizes has not been identified. Base qualities are not provided; no much larger clone lies one nucleotide away. The entire amount of isolated RNA was reverse transcribed using the High Capacity cDNA Reverse Transcription Kit, so the sequenced TCRB transcripts were expressed ones. Naive, central memory and regulatory T cell samples underwent deep immunoSEQ sequencing, averaging roughly 3.3 million total reads per sample. Sorted cells were lysed in RLT buffer and RNA was extracted with DNase-treated RNeasy Micro or Mini kits, depending on cell number. Each cell subset was processed on its own to prevent cross-contamination, while patient and healthy donor samples were processed together. TCRB sequences were amplified from cDNA with the immunoSEQ multiplex PCR, producing 87-bp fragments spanning the CDR3 region. Sequencing of the amplicons was done on the Illumina HiSeq platform. Per the authors' processing: PCR bias was corrected computationally using synthetic template baselines, and reads within Hamming distance 2 were collapsed, with unmergeable singletons discarded. Reads were aligned to IMGT to assign V, D and J genes, CDR3 length, and insertions or deletions at six rearrangement sites. Within each subset, clonotype counts were normalized to sorted cell number, after which true diversity and Gini coefficients were computed with the tcR R package. Repertoire sharing was quantified using the overlap coefficient calculated on TCRB nucleotide sequences. Out-of-frame TCRB sequences from naive cells were analyzed as a proxy for the pre-selection repertoire. What TCRdb holds here is the immuneACCESS table cut down to in-frame rearrangements. Part of the clones is not present; checked against another copy, under half of the missing clones reflect an unresolved V gene, and the others are unexplained. V and J calls and clone size follow that table, whereas D and trimming were derived from the DNA. The sample contains some 280,000 clones, roughly an eighth of them found a single time. The ten most abundant clones make up roughly 0.018% of the sample.

These data belong to a study of beta chain features in type 1 diabetes (dated by TCRdb to 2017 to 2018). Regarding the research as a whole: Patients and healthy donors did not differ in mean age, gender distribution, total cell number or subset yield. A total of approximately 100,000,000 sorted cells were examined across all samples, and the number of cells per subset was strongly correlated with RNA yield. In the study, TCRB repertoires of sorted circulating CD4+ T cell subsets from recently diagnosed type 1 diabetes patients were compared with those of matched healthy donors. Whereas all 28 donors provided naive and central memory subsets, regulatory and stem cell-like memory subsets were isolated from just 8 patients and roughly eight healthy donors. On the study overall, not on this receptor specifically: Only small numbers of individuals were included in the HLA sub-analyses, which left unresolved whether HLA type had any influence on TCRB rearrangement. Type 1 diabetes patients showed a moderate but significant shortening of TCRB CDR3 length in all four CD4+ subsets. Because cDNA rather than genomic DNA was sequenced, highly expressing activated cells could have been over-represented, although no difference in activation and CD3 levels was found between groups. PCR may preferentially amplify shorter templates, but because patient and control samples were amplified and corrected together, any resulting skew would affect both groups equally. Naive, central memory and regulatory TCRB repertoires appeared to be more alike among patients than among healthy donors. Patients with type 1 diabetes made fewer insertions and deleted more nucleotides at VDJ recombination sites, implying thymic rearrangement abnormalities.

From each donor, a single peripheral blood sample of approximately 120 mL on average was drawn into heparinised tubes. Naive, central memory, regulatory and stem cell-like memory CD4+ T cells were sorted on a BD FACSAria II using a panel including CD45RO, CCR7, CD25, CD127, CD95 and CD27. Every sorted population had a purity above 98%. PBMCs were separated immediately by Lymphoprep density gradient centrifugation and were stained directly, without being cultured. So that batch effects would be minimized, each experiment stained and sorted samples in pairs, pairing one healthy donor with one patient. The TCR originated in a man aged 25 to 40 with type 1 diabetes. The sequencing sample was made of naive CD4+ T cells from blood. The cell subset or site label, as the study defines it: true naive CD4+ T cells.

The CDR3 region has the sequence CASSLGAAPEKLFF. The DNA sequence is TGTGCCAGCAGCTTAGGAGCGGCGCCCGAAAAACTGTTTTTT. The rearranged chain carries TRBV7-2 and TRBJ1-4; the D segment cannot be called with confidence. The CDR3, cysteine through phenylalanine, is 14 amino acids long. Just CDR3 DNA is preserved here, 42 bases in frame from base 1. Trimming at the junction amounts to 1 base on V and 8 bases on J, and the germline ends lie 11 bases apart. Based on the germline V gene, the CDR1 and CDR2 sequences are SGHTA and FQGNSA.